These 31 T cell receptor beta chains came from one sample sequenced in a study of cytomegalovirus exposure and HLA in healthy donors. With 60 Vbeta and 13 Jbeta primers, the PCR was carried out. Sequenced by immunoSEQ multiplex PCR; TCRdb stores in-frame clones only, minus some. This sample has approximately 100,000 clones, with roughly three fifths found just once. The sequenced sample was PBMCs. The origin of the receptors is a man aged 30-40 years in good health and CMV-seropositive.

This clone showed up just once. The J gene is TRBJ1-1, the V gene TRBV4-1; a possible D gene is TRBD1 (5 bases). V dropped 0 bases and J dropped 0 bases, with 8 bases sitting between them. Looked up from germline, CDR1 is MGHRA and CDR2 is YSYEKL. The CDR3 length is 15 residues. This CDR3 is CASSQEQGLNTEAFF. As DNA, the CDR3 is TGCGCCAGCAGCCAAGAGCAGGGATTGAACACTGAAGCTTTCTTT.

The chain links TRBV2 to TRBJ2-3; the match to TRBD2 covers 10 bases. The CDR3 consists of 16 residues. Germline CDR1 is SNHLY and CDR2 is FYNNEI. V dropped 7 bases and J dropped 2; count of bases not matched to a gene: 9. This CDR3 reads CASNGASGSSTDTQYF. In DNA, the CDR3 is TGTGCCAGCAATGGCGCTAGCGGGAGCTCCACAGATACGCAGTATTTT.

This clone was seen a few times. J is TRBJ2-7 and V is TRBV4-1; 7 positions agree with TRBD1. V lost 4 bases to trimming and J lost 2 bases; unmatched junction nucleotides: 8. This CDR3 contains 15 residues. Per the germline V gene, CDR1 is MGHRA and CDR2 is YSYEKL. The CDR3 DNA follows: TGCGCCAGCAGCCGCCCGGGACAGCGACCCTACGAGCAGTACTTC. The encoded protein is CASSRPGQRPYEQYF.

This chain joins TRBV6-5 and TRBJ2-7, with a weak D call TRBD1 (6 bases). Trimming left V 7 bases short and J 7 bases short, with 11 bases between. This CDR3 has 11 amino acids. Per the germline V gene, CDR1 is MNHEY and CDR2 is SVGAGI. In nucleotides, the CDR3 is TGTGCCAGCACCCAAGGGGGAGAGCAGTACTTC. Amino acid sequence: CASTQGGEQYF.

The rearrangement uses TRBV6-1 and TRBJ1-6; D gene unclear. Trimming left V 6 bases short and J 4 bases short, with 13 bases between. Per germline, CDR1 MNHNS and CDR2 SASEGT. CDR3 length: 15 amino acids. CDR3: CASREDGLYNSPLHF. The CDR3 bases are TGTGCCAGCAGGGAGGACGGCCTTTATAATTCACCCCTCCACTTT.

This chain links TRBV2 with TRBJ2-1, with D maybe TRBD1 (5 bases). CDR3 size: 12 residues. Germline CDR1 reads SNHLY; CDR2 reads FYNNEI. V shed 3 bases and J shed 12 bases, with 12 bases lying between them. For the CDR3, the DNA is TGTGCCAGCAGTGACTGGACAAGAGTGCAGTTCTTC. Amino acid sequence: CASSDWTRVQFF.

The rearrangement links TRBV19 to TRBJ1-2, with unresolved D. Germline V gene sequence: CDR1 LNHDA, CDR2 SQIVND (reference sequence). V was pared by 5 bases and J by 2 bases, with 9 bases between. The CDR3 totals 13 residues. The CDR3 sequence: CASSGRSNYGYTF. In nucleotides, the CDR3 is TGTGCCAGTAGTGGCAGGTCCAACTATGGCTACACCTTC.

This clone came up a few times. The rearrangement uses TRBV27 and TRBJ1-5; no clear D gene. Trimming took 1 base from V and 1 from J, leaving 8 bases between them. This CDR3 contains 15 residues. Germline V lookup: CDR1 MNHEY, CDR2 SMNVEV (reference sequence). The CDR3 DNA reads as TGTGCCAGCAGTTTATACGCGGGAAGCAATCAGCCCCAGCATTTT. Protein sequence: CASSLYAGSNQPQHF.

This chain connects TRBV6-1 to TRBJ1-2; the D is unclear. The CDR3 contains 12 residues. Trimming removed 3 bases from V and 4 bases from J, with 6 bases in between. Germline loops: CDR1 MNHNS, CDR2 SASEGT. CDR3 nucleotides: TGTGCCAGCAGTGACGCAGTCTATGGCTACACCTTC. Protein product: CASSDAVYGYTF.

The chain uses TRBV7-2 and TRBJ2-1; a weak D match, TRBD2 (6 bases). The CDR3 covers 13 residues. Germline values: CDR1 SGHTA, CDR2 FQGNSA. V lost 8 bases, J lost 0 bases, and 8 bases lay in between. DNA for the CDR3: TGTGCCAGCGGGGGGTTCTCCTACAATGAGCAGTTCTTC. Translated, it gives CASGGFSYNEQFF.

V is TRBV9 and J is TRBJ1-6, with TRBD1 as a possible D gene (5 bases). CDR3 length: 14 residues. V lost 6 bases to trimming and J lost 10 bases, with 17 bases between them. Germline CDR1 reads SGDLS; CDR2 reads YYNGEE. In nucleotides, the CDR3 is TGTGCCAGCAACCAAGGGGCAGTATCGTCACCCCTCCACTTT. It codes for CASNQGAVSSPLHF.

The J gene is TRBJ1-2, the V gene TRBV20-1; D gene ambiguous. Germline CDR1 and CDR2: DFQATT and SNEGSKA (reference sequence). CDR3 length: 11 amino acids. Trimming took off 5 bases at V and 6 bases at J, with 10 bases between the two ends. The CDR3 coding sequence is TGCAGTGCTCCCCCAGAGGATGGCTACACCTTC. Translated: CSAPPEDGYTF.

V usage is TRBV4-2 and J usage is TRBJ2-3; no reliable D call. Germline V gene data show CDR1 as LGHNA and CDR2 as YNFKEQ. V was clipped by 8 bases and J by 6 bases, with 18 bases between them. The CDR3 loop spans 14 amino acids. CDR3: CASAPSGVRDTQYF. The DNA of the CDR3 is TGTGCCAGCGCCCCTAGTGGAGTGAGGGATACGCAGTATTTT.

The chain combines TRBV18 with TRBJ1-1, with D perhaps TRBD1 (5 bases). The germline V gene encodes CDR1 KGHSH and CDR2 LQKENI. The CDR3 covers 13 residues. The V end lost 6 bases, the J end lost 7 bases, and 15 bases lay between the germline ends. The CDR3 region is CASSKQGSGEAFF. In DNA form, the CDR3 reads TGTGCCAGCTCGAAGCAGGGCTCGGGTGAAGCTTTCTTT. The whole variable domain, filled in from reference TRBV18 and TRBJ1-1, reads NAGVMQNPRHLVRRRGQEARLRCSPMKGHSHVYWYRQLPEEGLKFMVYLQKENIIDESGMPKERFSAEFPKEGPSILRIQQVVRGDSAAYFCASSKQGSGEAFFGQGTRLTVV.

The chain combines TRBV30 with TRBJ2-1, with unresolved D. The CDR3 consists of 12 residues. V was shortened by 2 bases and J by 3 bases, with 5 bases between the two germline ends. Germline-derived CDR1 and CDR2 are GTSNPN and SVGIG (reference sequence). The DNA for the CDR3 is TGTGCCTGGAGTTCAATCTACAATGAGCAGTTCTTC. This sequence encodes CAWSSIYNEQFF.

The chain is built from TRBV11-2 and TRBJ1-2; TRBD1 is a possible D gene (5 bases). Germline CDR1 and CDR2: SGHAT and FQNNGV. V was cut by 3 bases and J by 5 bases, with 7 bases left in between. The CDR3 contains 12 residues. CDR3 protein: CASSFGGYGYTF. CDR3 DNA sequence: TGTGCCAGCAGCTTCGGGGGATATGGCTACACCTTC.

This CDR3 is CASSYSQGVNYGYTF. In DNA, the CDR3 is TGTGCCAGCAGTTATTCACAGGGGGTGAACTATGGCTACACCTTC. The chain recombines TRBV6-5 with TRBJ1-2, with 8 bases lining up with TRBD1. The germline V gene encodes CDR1 MNHEY and CDR2 SVGAGI. After removal of 3 bases from V and 2 bases from J, the junction contained 5 bases not matched to a gene. The CDR3 contains 15 residues.

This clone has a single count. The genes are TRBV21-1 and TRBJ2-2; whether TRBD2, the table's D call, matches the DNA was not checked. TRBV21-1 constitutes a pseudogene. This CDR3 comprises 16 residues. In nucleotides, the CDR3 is TGTGCCAGCAGCTCCCCGGGACTTTTGAACACCGGGGAGCTGTTTTTT. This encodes CASSSPGLLNTGELFF.

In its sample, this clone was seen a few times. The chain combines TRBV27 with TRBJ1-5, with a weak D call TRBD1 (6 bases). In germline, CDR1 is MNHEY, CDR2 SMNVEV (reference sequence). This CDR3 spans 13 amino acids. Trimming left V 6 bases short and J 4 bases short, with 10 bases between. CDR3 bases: TGTGCCAGCAGGCCAGGGGCAAATCAGCCCCAGCATTTT. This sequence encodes CASRPGANQPQHF.

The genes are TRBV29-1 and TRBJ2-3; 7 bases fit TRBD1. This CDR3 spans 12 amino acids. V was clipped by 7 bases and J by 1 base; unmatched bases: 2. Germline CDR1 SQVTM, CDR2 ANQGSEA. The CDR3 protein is CSGGQGTDTQYF. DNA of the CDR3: TGCAGCGGCGGACAGGGCACAGATACGCAGTATTTT.

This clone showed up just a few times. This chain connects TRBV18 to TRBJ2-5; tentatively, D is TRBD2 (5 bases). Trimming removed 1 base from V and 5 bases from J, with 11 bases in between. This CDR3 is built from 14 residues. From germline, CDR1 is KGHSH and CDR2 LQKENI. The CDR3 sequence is CASSPQLERETQYF. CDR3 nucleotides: TGTGCCAGCTCACCACAACTAGAACGGGAGACCCAGTACTTC.

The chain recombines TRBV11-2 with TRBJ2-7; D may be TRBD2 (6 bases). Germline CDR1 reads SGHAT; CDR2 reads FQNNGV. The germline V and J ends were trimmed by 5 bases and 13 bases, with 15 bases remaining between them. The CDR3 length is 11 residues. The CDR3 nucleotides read TGTGCCAGCAGCGGGGGAGGACCCGATTACTTC. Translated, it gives CASSGGGPDYF. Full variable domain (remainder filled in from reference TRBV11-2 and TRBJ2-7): EAGVAQSPRYKIIEKRQSVAFWCNPISGHATLYWYQQILGQGPKLLIQFQNNGVVDDSQLPKDRFSAERLKGVDSTLKIQPAKLEDSAVYLCASSGGGPDYFGPGTRLTVT.

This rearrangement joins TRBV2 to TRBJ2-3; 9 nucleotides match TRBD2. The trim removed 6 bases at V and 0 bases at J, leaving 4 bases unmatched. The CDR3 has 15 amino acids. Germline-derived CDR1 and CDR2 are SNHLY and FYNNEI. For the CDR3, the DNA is TGTGCCAGCAGGGTTAGCGGGGGTAGCACAGATACGCAGTATTTT. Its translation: CASRVSGGSTDTQYF.

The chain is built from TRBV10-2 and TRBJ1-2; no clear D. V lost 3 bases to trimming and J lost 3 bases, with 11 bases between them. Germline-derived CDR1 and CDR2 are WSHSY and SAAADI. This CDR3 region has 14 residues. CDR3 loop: CASSDWARYYGYTF. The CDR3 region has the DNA TGCGCCAGCAGTGATTGGGCAAGGTACTATGGCTACACCTTC.

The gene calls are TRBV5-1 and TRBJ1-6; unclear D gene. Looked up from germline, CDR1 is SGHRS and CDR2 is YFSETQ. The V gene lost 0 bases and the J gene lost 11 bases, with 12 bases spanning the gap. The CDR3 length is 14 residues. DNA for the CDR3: TGCGCCAGCAGCTTGGCCCCCTTCGGAGCACCCCTCCACTTT. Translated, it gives CASSLAPFGAPLHF.

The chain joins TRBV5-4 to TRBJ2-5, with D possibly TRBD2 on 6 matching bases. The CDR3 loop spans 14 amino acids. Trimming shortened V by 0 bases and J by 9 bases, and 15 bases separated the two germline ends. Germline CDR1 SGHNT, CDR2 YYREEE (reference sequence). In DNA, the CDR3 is TGTGCCAGCAGCTTGGCGGACTCACCGGGGGCCCAGTACTTC. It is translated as CASSLADSPGAQYF.

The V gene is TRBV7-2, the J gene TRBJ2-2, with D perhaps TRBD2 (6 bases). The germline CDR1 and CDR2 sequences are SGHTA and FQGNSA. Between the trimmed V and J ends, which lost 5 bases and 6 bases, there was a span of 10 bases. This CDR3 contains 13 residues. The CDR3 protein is CASSQTSPGELFF. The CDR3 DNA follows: TGTGCCAGCAGCCAGACTAGTCCCGGGGAGCTGTTTTTT.

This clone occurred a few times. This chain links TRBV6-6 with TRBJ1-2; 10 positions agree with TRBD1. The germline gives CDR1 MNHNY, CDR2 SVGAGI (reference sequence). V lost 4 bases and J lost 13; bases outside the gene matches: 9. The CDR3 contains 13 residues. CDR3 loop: CASSFDRGRRFTF. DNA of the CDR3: TGTGCCAGCAGTTTTGACAGGGGGCGCAGGTTCACCTTC.

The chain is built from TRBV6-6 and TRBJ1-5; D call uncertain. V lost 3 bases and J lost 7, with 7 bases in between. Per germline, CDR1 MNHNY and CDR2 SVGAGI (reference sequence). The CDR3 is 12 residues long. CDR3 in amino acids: CASSYSEQPQHF. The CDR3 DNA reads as TGTGCCAGCAGTTATTCCGAGCAGCCCCAGCATTTT.

The CDR3 region is CASSGEWTGESPLHF. The CDR3 nucleotides read TGTGCCAGCAGCGGAGAGTGGACAGGGGAGTCACCCCTCCACTTT. This sequence joins TRBV14 and TRBJ1-6; 9 bases are shared with TRBD1. V shed 5 bases, J shed 10 bases, and the junction held 9 bases outside the gene matches. CDR3 length: 15 residues. Germline V gene data show CDR1 as SGHDN and CDR2 as FVKESK. Supplemented by reference TRBV14 and TRBJ1-6, the full variable domain reads EAGVTQFPSHSVIEKGQTVTLRCDPISGHDNLYWYRRVMGKEIKFLLHFVKESKQDESGMPNNRFLAERTGGTYSTLKVQPAELEDSGVYFCASSGEWTGESPLHFGNGTRLTVT.

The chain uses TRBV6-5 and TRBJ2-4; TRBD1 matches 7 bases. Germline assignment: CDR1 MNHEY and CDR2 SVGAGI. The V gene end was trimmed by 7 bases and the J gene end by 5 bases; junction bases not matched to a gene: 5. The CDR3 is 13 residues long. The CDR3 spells CASTRTGENIQYF. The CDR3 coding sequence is TGTGCCAGCACCAGAACAGGGGAAAACATTCAGTACTTC.